A selection of T cell receptor beta chains follows, all from one sample in a study of shared clonotypes between healthy human individuals. Assay: immunoSEQ multiplex PCR; the TCRdb copy retains only in-frame clones and omits some. The sample includes about 2.3 million clones, around 90% seen only once; the top ten take around 0.38%. The sample comprised naive CD4+ T cells from PBMCs. Receptors originate from a man aged 18 to 30 in good health. Some clones in this sample may be carry-over from other donors' samples. The CDR3 runs from the conserved cysteine through the conserved F or W. A D gene is named only where the DNA matches it firmly. Clone sizes are given selectively: once, few, many, or a class where the clone is expanded.

TRBD2 | TRBJ2-5 | - | TRBV29-1 | CSVAPLSGRAKETQYF | TGCAGCGTGGCCCCGTTGAGCGGGAGGGCCAAGGAGACCCAGTACTTC
- | TRBJ2-5 | - | TRBV11-2 | CASSGYSRGTQYF | TGTGCCAGCAGCGGTTACTCTCGAGGGACCCAGTACTTC
- | TRBJ2-7 | - | TRBV6-5 | CASSYSKQGFEQYF | TGTGCCAGCAGTTACTCGAAACAGGGCTTTGAGCAGTACTTC
- | TRBJ1-1 | - | TRBV7-2 | CASSFEGYGHTEAFF | TGTGCCAGCAGCTTTGAGGGGTACGGGCACACTGAAGCTTTCTTT
TRBD2 | TRBJ2-1 | - | TRBV27 | CASSLFRPWLAGGGNEQFF | TGTGCCAGCAGTTTATTTAGGCCGTGGTTAGCGGGAGGGGGTAATGAGCAGTTCTTC
- | TRBJ2-2 | - | TRBV28 | CASLSLVGVAGELFF | TGTGCCAGCCTAAGTTTAGTAGGGGTAGCCGGGGAGCTGTTTTTT
- | TRBJ2-3 | - | TRBV9 | CASSPDLGLGTDTQYF | TGTGCCAGCAGCCCAGATCTGGGACTCGGCACAGATACGCAGTATTTT
TRBD1 | TRBJ1-2 | - | TRBV19 | CASSHRTGPKPHNYGYTF | TGTGCCAGTAGTCACAGGACAGGACCCAAGCCGCATAACTATGGCTACACCTTC
- | TRBJ2-3 | once | TRBV4-3 | CASSPELFPTDTQYF | TGCGCCAGCAGCCCCGAGCTCTTCCCCACAGATACGCAGTATTTT
- | TRBJ2-3 | once | TRBV6-5 | CATGGRGSDTQYF | TGTGCCACCGGGGGCCGGGGGTCCGATACGCAGTATTTT
- | TRBJ1-5 | - | TRBV28 | CASSLGTGRPQHF | TGTGCCAGCAGTTTGGGCACAGGAAGGCCCCAGCATTTT
TRBD2 | TRBJ2-1 | - | TRBV6-5 | CASSYGGSKGLEQFF | TGTGCCAGCAGTTACGGCGGGAGTAAGGGGCTCGAGCAGTTCTTC
- | TRBJ1-2 | - | TRBV19 | CASSIARGNNYGYTF | TGTGCCAGTAGTATAGCCCGGGGAAACAACTATGGCTACACCTTC
- | TRBJ1-6 | - | TRBV29-1 | CSVVKDIGQHYNSPLHF | TGCAGCGTCGTGAAGGACATAGGCCAGCACTATAATTCACCCCTCCACTTT
TRBD1 | TRBJ1-2 | - | TRBV27 | CASSRQGFFYGYTF | TGTGCCAGCAGTCGACAGGGATTCTTCTATGGCTACACCTTC
- | TRBJ2-7 | - | TRBV7-2 | CASSLVWGGDSGGEQYF | TGTGCCAGCAGCTTAGTTTGGGGTGGGGATAGCGGCGGCGAGCAGTACTTC
- | TRBJ2-7 | - | TRBV7-2 | CASSLTWGSEQYF | TGTGCCAGCAGCTTAACCTGGGGGTCCGAGCAGTACTTC
- | TRBJ2-7 | - | TRBV28 | CASSPWEGGVYEQYF | TGTGCCAGCAGTCCCTGGGAGGGGGGGGTCTACGAGCAGTACTTC
TRBD2 | TRBJ2-2 | - | TRBV7-9 | CASSRREANTGELFF | TGTGCCAGCAGCCGCCGGGAGGCGAACACCGGGGAGCTGTTTTTT
- | TRBJ1-1 | - | TRBV11-1 | CASSLGLLNTEAFF | TGTGCCAGCAGCTTGGGTCTATTGAACACTGAAGCTTTCTTT
- | TRBJ2-5 | - | TRBV27 | CASSLSREETQYF | TGTGCCAGCAGTTTAAGCAGGGAAGAGACCCAGTACTTC
TRBD2 | TRBJ2-1 | - | TRBV28 | CASSPGLAGTYNEQFF | TGTGCCAGCAGTCCAGGACTAGCGGGTACCTACAATGAGCAGTTCTTC
- | TRBJ1-4 | - | TRBV6-1 | CASSEGSGIEKLFF | TGTGCCAGCAGTGAAGGCAGTGGCATTGAAAAACTGTTTTTT
- | TRBJ1-5 | - | TRBV28 | CASRGAEVGGKPQHF | TGTGCCAGCAGAGGAGCCGAAGTGGGGGGGAAGCCCCAGCATTTT
TRBD2 | TRBJ2-5 | - | TRBV25-1 | CASSVAGVTETQYF | TGTGCCAGCAGTGTAGCGGGAGTCACAGAGACCCAGTACTTC
TRBD2 | TRBJ2-3 | - | TRBV5-1 | CASSLGVAGGYGADTQYF | TGCGCCAGCAGCTTGGGAGTAGCGGGAGGGTACGGAGCAGATACGCAGTATTTT
- | TRBJ1-2 | - | TRBV6-6 | CASSYSGQRNYGYTF | TGTGCCAGCAGTTACTCTGGGCAGAGAAACTATGGCTACACCTTC
TRBD2 | TRBJ2-3 | once | TRBV27 | CASSSGGRAGDTQYF | TGTGCCAGCAGTTCCGGAGGGAGGGCGGGGGATACGCAGTATTTT
- | TRBJ2-6 | - | TRBV6-4 | CASSPGGVSGANVLTF | TGTGCCAGCAGTCCCGGGGGAGTCTCTGGGGCCAACGTCCTGACTTTC
- | TRBJ1-1 | few | TRBV6-6 | CASNQVVEAEAFF | TGTGCCAGCAACCAGGTAGTGGAGGCTGAAGCTTTCTTT
TRBD2 | TRBJ2-3 | - | TRBV11-2 | CASSLLTSGTPDTQYF | TGTGCCAGCAGCTTATTAACTAGCGGGACGCCAGATACGCAGTATTTT
TRBD2 | TRBJ2-1 | - | TRBV5-1 | CASSFLAGSSYNEQFF | TGCGCCAGCAGCTTTCTAGCGGGTAGCTCCTACAATGAGCAGTTCTTC
- | TRBJ1-1 | - | TRBV9 | CASSVVDSGLVVEAFF | TGTGCCAGCAGCGTAGTAGACAGCGGATTAGTGGTTGAAGCTTTCTTT
TRBD2 | TRBJ2-3 | - | TRBV7-3 | CASSLSAGGVADTQYF | TGTGCCAGCAGCTTAAGCGCGGGAGGTGTCGCAGATACGCAGTATTTT
TRBD1 | TRBJ1-1 | few | TRBV5-1 | CASSLGQGRTEAFF | TGCGCCAGCAGCTTAGGACAGGGGCGCACTGAAGCTTTCTTT
- | TRBJ2-1 | - | TRBV30 | CAWNVGPYNEQFF | TGTGCCTGGAACGTCGGTCCCTACAATGAGCAGTTCTTC
- | TRBJ2-3 | - | TRBV2 | CASRWEVAWDF | TGTGCCAGCAGATGGGAGGTTGCGTGGGATTTT
TRBD2 | TRBJ2-1 | - | TRBV5-6 | CASSLAGGPQERNEQFF | TGTGCCAGCAGCCTAGCGGGAGGGCCGCAAGAGCGCAATGAGCAGTTCTTC